This entry features one T cell receptor (beta chain) sequence. Its antigen is undetermined. This sample was included in a study of T cell responses to AZD1222 COVID-19 vaccine. Measured with immunoSEQ multiplex PCR; TCRdb has only the in-frame clones, and not every one. The table lists about 150,000 clones, 90% of them singletons, with about 6% in the top ten. CDR3 length: 15 amino acids. The ends lost 4 bases at V and 9 bases at J; junction bases unmatched: 6. The germline V gene encodes CDR1 MNHNY and CDR2 SVGAGI (reference sequence). Study results and limitations: Within unmutated variant regions lay the reported targets of nearly half of spike-specific TCRs. Dominant CD4 TCR responses targeted spike regions 160-218 and 743-854.

This chain joins TRBV6-6 and TRBJ1-6; 10 bases are a match to TRBD1. The sample here was peripheral blood, taken 28 days after the second AZD1222 dose. This receptor was obtained from an adult who received the AZD1222 COVID-19 vaccine. The CDR3 loop is CASSSPGQGFSPLHF. CDR3 DNA sequence: TGTGCCAGCAGTTCTCCGGGACAGGGGTTTTCACCCCTCCACTTT.